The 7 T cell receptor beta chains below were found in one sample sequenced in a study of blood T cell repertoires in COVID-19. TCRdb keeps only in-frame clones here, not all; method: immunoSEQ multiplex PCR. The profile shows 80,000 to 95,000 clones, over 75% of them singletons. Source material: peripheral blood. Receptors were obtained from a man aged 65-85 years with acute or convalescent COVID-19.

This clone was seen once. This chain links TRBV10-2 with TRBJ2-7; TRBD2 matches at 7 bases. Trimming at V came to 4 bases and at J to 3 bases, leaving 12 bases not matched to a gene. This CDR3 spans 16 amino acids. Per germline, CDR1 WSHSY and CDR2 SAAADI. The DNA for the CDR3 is TGCGCCAGCAGTGCTCTCGCGAGGGGAGGGATCTACGAGCAGTACTTC. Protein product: CASSALARGGIYEQYF.

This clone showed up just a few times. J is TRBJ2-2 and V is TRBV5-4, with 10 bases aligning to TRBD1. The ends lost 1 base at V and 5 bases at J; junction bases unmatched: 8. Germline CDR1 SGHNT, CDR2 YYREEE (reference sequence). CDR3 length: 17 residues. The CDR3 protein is CASSLSPDRGSTGELFF. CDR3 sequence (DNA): TGTGCCAGCAGCTTGAGTCCGGACAGGGGGTCTACCGGGGAGCTGTTTTTT.

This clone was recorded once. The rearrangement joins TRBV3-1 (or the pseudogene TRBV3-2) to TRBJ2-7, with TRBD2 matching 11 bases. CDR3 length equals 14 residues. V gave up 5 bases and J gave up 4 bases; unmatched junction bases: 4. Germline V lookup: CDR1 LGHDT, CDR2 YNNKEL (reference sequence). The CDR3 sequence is CASSLTSGMYEQYF. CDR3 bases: TGTGCCAGCAGCTTGACTAGCGGGATGTACGAGCAGTACTTC.

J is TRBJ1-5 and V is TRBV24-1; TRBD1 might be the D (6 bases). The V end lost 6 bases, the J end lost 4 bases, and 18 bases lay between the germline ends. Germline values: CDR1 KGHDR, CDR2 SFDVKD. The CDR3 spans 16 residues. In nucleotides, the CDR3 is TGTGCCACCAGTCAGACAGGCGGGGGGGAAAATCAGCCCCAGCATTTT. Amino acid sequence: CATSQTGGGENQPQHF.

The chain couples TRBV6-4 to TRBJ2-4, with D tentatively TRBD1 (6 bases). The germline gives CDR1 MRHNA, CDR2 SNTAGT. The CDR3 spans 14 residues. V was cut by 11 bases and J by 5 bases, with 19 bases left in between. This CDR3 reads CARNGTFDQNIQYF. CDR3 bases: TGTGCCCGTAACGGGACATTTGACCAAAACATTCAGTACTTC.

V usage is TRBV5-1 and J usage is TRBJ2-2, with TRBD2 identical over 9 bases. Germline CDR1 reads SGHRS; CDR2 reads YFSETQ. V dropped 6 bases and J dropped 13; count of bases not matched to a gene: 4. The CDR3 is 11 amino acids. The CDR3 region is CASISGGVLFF. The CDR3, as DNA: TGCGCCAGCATTAGCGGGGGAGTGCTGTTTTTT.

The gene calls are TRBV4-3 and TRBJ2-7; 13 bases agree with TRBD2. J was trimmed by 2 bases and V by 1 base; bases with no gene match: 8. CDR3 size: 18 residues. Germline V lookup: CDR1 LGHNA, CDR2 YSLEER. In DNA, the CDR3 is TGCGCCAGCAGCCAAGCCGAGTCCGGGACTAGCGGGGCCTACGAGCAGTACTTC. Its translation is CASSQAESGTSGAYEQYF.